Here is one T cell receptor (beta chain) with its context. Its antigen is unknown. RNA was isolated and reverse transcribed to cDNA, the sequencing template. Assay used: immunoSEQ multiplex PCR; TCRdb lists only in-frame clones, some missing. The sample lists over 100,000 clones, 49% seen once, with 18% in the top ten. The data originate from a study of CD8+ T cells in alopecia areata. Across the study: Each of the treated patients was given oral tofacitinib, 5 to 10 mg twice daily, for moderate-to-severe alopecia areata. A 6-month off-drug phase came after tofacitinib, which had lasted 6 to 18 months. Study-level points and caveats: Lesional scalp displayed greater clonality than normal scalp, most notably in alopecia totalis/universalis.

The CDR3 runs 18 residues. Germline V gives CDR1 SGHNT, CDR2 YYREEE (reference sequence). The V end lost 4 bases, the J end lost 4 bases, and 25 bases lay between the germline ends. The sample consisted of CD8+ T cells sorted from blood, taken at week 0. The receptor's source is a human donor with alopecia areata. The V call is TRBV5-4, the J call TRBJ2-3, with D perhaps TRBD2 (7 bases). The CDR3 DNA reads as TGTGCCAGCAGCCCGTGGTCTGGTGTGGGGGGGCGGGCAGATACGCAGTATTTT. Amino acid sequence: CASSPWSGVGGRADTQYF. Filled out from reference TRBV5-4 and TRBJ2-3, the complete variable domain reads ETGVTQSPTHLIKTRGQQVTLRCSSQSGHNTVSWYQQALGQGPQFIFQYYREEENGRGNFPPRFSGLQFPNYSSELNVNALELDDSALYLCASSPWSGVGGRADTQYFGPGTRLTVL.